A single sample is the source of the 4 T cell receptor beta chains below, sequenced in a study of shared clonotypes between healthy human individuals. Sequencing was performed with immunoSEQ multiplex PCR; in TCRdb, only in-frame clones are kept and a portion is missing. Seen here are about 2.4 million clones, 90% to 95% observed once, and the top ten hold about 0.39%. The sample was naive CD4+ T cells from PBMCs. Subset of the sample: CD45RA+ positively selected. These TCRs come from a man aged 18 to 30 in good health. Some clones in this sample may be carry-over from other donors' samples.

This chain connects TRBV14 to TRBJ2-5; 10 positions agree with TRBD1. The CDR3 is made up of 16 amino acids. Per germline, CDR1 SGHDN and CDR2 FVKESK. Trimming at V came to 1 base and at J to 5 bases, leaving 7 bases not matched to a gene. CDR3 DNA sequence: TGTGCCAGCAGCCAAGTTTTTCCGGGACAGGGGGAGACCCAGTACTTC. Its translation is CASSQVFPGQGETQYF.

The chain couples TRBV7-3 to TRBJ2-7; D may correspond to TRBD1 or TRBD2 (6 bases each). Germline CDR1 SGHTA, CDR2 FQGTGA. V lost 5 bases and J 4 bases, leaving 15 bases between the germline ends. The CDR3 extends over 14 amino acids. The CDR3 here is CASSQLGGGYEQYF. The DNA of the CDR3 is TGTGCCAGCAGCCAACTGGGGGGCGGTTACGAGCAGTACTTC.

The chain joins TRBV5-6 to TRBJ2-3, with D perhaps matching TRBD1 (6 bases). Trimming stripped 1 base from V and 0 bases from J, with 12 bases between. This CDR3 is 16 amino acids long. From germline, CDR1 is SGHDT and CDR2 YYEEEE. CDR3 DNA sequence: TGTGCCAGCAGCTTGTACGACGGGACAAGCACAGATACGCAGTATTTT. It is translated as CASSLYDGTSTDTQYF.

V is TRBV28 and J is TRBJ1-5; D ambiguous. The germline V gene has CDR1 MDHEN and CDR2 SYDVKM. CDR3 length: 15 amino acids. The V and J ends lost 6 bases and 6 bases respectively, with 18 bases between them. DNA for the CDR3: TGTGCCAGCAGACCGGGCGGACCGCAAGGTCAGCCCCAGCATTTT. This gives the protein CASRPGGPQGQPQHF.